This record covers a single TCR beta chain. This clone has a single count. No antigen is known for it. No much larger clone is present one base from it, and per-base qualities are unavailable. The germline V gene yields SGHTA for CDR1 and FQGNSA for CDR2. Taken from cysteine to phenylalanine, the CDR3 has 13 residues. Only the CDR3 DNA stays, 39 bases, in frame from base 1. Deletion took 5 bases off V and 16 bases off J, with a span of 21 bases between the germline ends. The donors were healthy, HIV-negative adults who had no recently reported acute infections or vaccinations. All donors were Caucasian adults living in Nashville, Tennessee, USA. CD4+ T cells were enriched by magnetic negative selection; naive cells were then positively selected on CD45RA, and the negative fraction formed the memory subset. Blood was obtained by leukapheresis, after which PBMCs were separated by Ficoll-Histopaque density gradient centrifugation and cryopreserved in liquid nitrogen vapor phase. Purity and quantity of every magnetically sorted T cell population were checked by analytical flow cytometry. From each sorted fraction, genomic DNA was isolated and quantified by UV absorbance on a Nanodrop 2000c.

These data originate in a study of shared clonotypes between healthy human individuals (TCRdb year 2020). For the study in its entirety: A few men and a couple of women, aged 18 to 49 years, made up the cohort. To estimate repertoire size and how much clonotype sharing occurs between individuals, the study deeply sequenced the blood TCR repertoires of five healthy adults. For each donor, three plates each were used for CD4 naive and CD4 memory, two plates were used for CD8 naive, and one plate was used for CD8 memory. Leukapheresis yielded between about 0.8 and 8.9 billion PBMCs per donor. To increase sequencing depth and limit assay-specific biases, different laboratories used diverse techniques to prepare libraries and sequence TCR repertoires.

TCR CDR3 regions were amplified from genomic DNA by multiplex PCR using the deep immunoSEQ assay. Extracted genomic DNA from each cell subset was distributed evenly across all wells of several immunoSEQ 96-well plates, and each plate was treated as a replicate. For sorted subsets, 150 to 200 ng genomic DNA, equal to 25,000 to 35,000 T cell genomes, was loaded into each replicate PCR. Purified libraries were quantified with a Qubit 3.0 fluorometer, sized on a Bioanalyzer 2100, and re-quantified with the KAPA Library Quantification kit. Each immunoSEQ 96-well plate was sequenced on its own single-read 150-cycle Illumina NextSeq 550 flow cell. Under the source paper's analysis protocol: The immunoSEQ output contained only junctional sequences without quality scores, so filtering could not match that applied to full-length reads. To assign V/J genes and CDR3, sequences were annotated using PyIR, a Python wrapper for IgBLAST v1.9, with IMGT germline references. Reads with weak V/J assignments (E-value above 1e-6), missing CDR3, stop codons, out-of-frame junctions, or ambiguous translated residues were removed. V3J clonotypes were defined as sequences sharing the same inferred V gene, J gene, and CDR3 amino acid sequence. The percentage overlap between two repertoires was calculated by dividing the number of shared unique clonotypes by the size of the smaller repertoire. Repertoire richness was assessed with RTK rarefaction, the Chao1 estimator, and Recon v2.1 estimates of unobserved clonotypes. Generation probabilities for all TCRbeta clonotypes obtained by the gDNA method from a few donors were computed using OLGA. TCRdb limited this immuneACCESS table to in-frame rearrangements with V and J called. A share of clones is missing; checked studies link under half to unresolved V genes, and the rest is unexplained. Clone size and the V and J calls come from that table; the DNA yielded D and trimming. The sample includes 2.3 million or so clones, with approximately 95% observed a single time. 0.35% to 0.5% of the sample belongs to the ten largest clones.

Paper-wide results and their limitations: Because the study included only a small number of donors, the genetic and exposure-history diversity represented was limited. Clonotypes shared by all four sorted-subset donors showed higher generation probabilities than non-shared clonotypes. Across a few donors, roughly 5.4% of naive CD4, approximately 3.5% of naive CD8, roughly 2.3% of memory CD4, and roughly 0.4% of memory CD8 clonotypes were shared. Sampling was limited to blood, and TCR repertoires in tissue likely differ from TCR repertoires in blood. Estimated clonotype richness was generally larger for naive than for memory subsets. Incomplete sequencing was indicated by rarefaction of sorted-subset datasets, despite the large sequencing depth. Pairwise subsampling led to the expectation that sequencing depth would affect the degree of clonotype sharing among donors.

The rearrangement joined TRBV7-2 to TRBJ1-3, with the identity of the D gene unclear. The source of this sequence is a young man in good health. Some clones in this sample may be carry-over from other donors' samples. The sequencing input was naive CD4+ T cells from PBMCs. The intended sense of this specimen's cell subset or site label: CD45RA+ positively selected. The bases read TGTGCCAGCAGCCCCGAACCACTGGCCCCGTGGTATTTT. Its translation reads: CASSPEPLAPWYF.